This is a list of T cell receptor beta chains from one sample in a study of T cells after posttransplantation cyclophosphamide. Profiled with immunoSEQ multiplex PCR; TCRdb holds only in-frame clones, not every one. The sample presents roughly 42,000 clones, none singletons. Input material: PBMCs. The receptors shown here come from a woman aged 45-60 years in good health and a related stem cell transplant donor. The CDR3 runs from the conserved cysteine through the conserved F or W. The D gene is left open where the match is weak. Clone size is given for some rows only: seen once, a few or many times, or a class if the clone is expanded.

many TRBJ2-3 TRBV10-3 TRBD2 CATGTSGGHGDTQYF TGTGCCACCGGGACTAGCGGGGGTCATGGAGATACGCAGTATTTT
many TRBJ1-1 TRBV6-6 - CASGYPQVNTEAFF TGTGCCAGCGGTTATCCTCAGGTGAACACTGAAGCTTTCTTT
many TRBJ2-3 TRBV7-2 - CASSLSPATARGDTQYF TGTGCCAGCAGCTTATCTCCGGCGACAGCCCGTGGAGATACGCAGTATTTT
many TRBJ2-7 TRBV5-4 - CASSFGIGGSYEQYF TGTGCCAGCAGCTTTGGAATAGGAGGCTCCTACGAGCAGTACTTC
many TRBJ2-7 TRBV5-1 TRBD1 CASSWKGTGVEQYF TGCGCCAGCAGCTGGAAGGGGACAGGGGTTGAGCAGTACTTC
many TRBJ2-3 TRBV7-2 TRBD2 CASSLEVGGITDTQYF TGTGCCAGCAGCTTAGAGGTCGGGGGGATCACAGATACGCAGTATTTT
- TRBJ2-7 TRBV28 - CASSLTRGGFSYEQYF TGTGCCAGCAGCCTAACTCGAGGAGGGTTCTCCTACGAGCAGTACTTC
many TRBJ2-5 TRBV2 TRBD2 CASSRTSDGTQYF TGTGCCAGCAGCAGGACTAGCGACGGGACCCAGTACTTC
many TRBJ2-7 TRBV19 TRBD1 CASSITGTGNYEQYF TGTGCCAGTAGTATAACGGGGACAGGGAACTACGAGCAGTACTTC
many TRBJ2-3 TRBV6-4 - CASSGILGPGSTDTQYF TGTGCCAGCAGTGGTATCCTGGGCCCCGGAAGCACAGATACGCAGTATTTT
many TRBJ2-1 TRBV10-3 - CAISLDSGGYNEQFF TGTGCCATCAGTCTGGACTCGGGCGGATACAATGAGCAGTTCTTC
many TRBJ1-5 TRBV12-5 - CASGPPGHGYQPQHF TGTGCTAGTGGTCCGCCGGGACACGGCTACCAGCCCCAGCATTTT
many TRBJ1-2 TRBV5-4 - CASSRGNEGGYTF TGTGCCAGCAGTCGCGGGAACGAAGGAGGCTACACCTTC
many TRBJ1-2 TRBV10-1 TRBD1 CASSDSAVDRVYGYTF TGCGCCAGCAGTGACTCCGCCGTGGACAGGGTATATGGCTACACCTTC
many TRBJ1-1 TRBV19 - CASSLSGGRTEAFF TGTGCCAGTAGTCTGTCAGGAGGTAGGACTGAAGCTTTCTTT
many TRBJ1-2 TRBV6-5 TRBD1 CASSYNRGPGYGYTF TGTGCCAGCAGTTACAACAGGGGGCCTGGGTATGGCTACACCTTC